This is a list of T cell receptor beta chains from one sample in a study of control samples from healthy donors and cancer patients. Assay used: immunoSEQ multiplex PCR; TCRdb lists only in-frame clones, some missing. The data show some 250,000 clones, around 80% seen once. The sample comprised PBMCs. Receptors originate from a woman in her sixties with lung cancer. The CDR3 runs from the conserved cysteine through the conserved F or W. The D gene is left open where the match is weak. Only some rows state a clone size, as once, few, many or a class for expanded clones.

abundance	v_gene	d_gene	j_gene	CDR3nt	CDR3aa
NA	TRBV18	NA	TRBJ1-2	TGTGCCAGCTCACCAGATGGTAACTATGGCTACACCTTC	CASSPDGNYGYTF
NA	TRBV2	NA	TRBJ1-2	TGTGCCAGCGGGCTTAACTATGGCTACACCTTC	CASGLNYGYTF
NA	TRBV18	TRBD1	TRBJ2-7	TGTGCCAGCTCACCAGTTTCCGGGACAGGCGAGCAGTACTTC	CASSPVSGTGEQYF
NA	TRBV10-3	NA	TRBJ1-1	TGTGCCACCCTTGGGGCAGTGAACACTGAAGCTTTCTTT	CATLGAVNTEAFF
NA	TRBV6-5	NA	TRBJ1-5	TGTGCCAGCAGTTCAGACCCACGGCAGCCCCAGCATTTT	CASSSDPRQPQHF
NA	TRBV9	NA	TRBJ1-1	TGTGCCAGCAGCGCCAGAGTAGGAACTGAAGCTTTCTTT	CASSARVGTEAFF
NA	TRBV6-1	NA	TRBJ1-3	TGTGCCAGCAGTGTGAGAGGCAGGAACTCTGGAAACACCATATATTTT	CASSVRGRNSGNTIYF
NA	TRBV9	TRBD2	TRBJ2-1	TGTGCCAGCAGCGCCCGGGGGGTCCCCAATGAGCAGTTCTTC	CASSARGVPNEQFF
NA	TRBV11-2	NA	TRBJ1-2	TGTGCCAGCAGCCAAGGGGACGCGGGGCCATGGGGTGGCTACACCTTC	CASSQGDAGPWGGYTF
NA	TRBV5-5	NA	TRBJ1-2	TGTGCCAGCCGCGAGCGGGGGGCAGGTGGCTACACCTTC	CASRERGAGGYTF
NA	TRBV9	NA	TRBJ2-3	TGTGCCAGCAGCGTATCTCCGGATTACACAGATACGCAGTATTTT	CASSVSPDYTDTQYF
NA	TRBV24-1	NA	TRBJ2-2	TGTGCCACCAGTGATTACACGAACACCGGGGAGCTGTTTTTT	CATSDYTNTGELFF
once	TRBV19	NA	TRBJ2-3	TGTGCCAGTAGTCCCCTGGGACCCCGCACAGATACGCAGTATTTT	CASSPLGPRTDTQYF
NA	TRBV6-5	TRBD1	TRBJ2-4	TGTGCCAGCACCCCCGCCGGGACAGGAAGAAACATTCAGTACTTC	CASTPAGTGRNIQYF
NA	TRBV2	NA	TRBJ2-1	TGTGCCAGCAGTGAATTCAGTGTTACCTACAATGAGCAGTTCTTC	CASSEFSVTYNEQFF
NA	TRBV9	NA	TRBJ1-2	TGTGCCAGCAGCGTAGAGGGAGAGGGCTATGGCTACACCTTC	CASSVEGEGYGYTF
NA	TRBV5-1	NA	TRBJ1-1	TGCGCCAGCAGCTTGGTAGGGGATGGCACTGAAGCTTTCTTT	CASSLVGDGTEAFF
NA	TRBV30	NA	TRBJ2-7	TGTGCCTGGGGGGGGTTAGGGGAGCAGTACTTC	CAWGGLGEQYF
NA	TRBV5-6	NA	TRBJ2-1	TGTGCCAGCATCGGGCGGCTGGGGGGTTCCTACAATGAGCAGTTCTTC	CASIGRLGGSYNEQFF
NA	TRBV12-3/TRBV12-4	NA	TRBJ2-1	TGTGCCAGCAGTTCTTTCGATGAGCAGTTCTTC	CASSSFDEQFF
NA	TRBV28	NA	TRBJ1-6	TGTGCCAGCAGTTTGGGGTTGGCAGGGGAAAATTCACCCCTCCACTTT	CASSLGLAGENSPLHF
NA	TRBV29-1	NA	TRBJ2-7	TGCAGCGCCCGACACGGCTACGAGCAGTACTTC	CSARHGYEQYF
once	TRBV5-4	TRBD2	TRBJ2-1	TGTGCCAGCAGCCCAACCGGGACTAGCGGGAGGTTTGAGCAGTTCTTC	CASSPTGTSGRFEQFF
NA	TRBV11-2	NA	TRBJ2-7	TGTGCCAGCAGCCCTTGGACAGCTACCTACGAGCAGTACTTC	CASSPWTATYEQYF
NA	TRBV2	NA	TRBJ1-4	TGTGCCAGCAGTGCATTGGGGGCAACTAATGAAAAACTGTTTTTT	CASSALGATNEKLFF
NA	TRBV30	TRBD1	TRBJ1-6	TGTGCCTGGCGCGGACAGGGCCATTCACCCCTCCACTTT	CAWRGQGHSPLHF
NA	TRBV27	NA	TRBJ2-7	TGTGCCAGCAGTCCCGACAGGAATCCCTACGAGCAGTACTTC	CASSPDRNPYEQYF
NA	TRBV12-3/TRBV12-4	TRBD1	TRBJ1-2	TGTGCCAGCAGGCCCGGGACAGGGTATGGCTACACCTTC	CASRPGTGYGYTF
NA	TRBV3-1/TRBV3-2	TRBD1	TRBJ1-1	TGTGCCAGCAGCCTAAGGACAGGGGGATCTTTCTTT	CASSLRTGGSFF
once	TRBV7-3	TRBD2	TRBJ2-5	TGTGCCAGCAGCGCTAGCGGGGGGATACAGACCCAGTACTTC	CASSASGGIQTQYF
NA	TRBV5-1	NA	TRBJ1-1	TGCGCCAGCAGCTTGGAGCGGAACACTGAAGCTTTCTTT	CASSLERNTEAFF
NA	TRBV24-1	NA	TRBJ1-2	TGTGCCACCAGTGATTTACATTTCTATGGCTACACCTTC	CATSDLHFYGYTF
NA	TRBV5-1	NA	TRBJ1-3	TGCGCCAGCAGCTTGGAACTCCGGGACTCTGGAAACACCATATATTTT	CASSLELRDSGNTIYF
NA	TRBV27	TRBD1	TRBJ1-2	TGTGCCAGCAGGGGACTTGGGACAGGGCTTCTAAACTATGGCTACACCTTC	CASRGLGTGLLNYGYTF
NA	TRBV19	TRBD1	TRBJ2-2	TGTGCCAGTAGTAGGGGACAGGGTACAACCGGGGAGCTGTTTTTT	CASSRGQGTTGELFF